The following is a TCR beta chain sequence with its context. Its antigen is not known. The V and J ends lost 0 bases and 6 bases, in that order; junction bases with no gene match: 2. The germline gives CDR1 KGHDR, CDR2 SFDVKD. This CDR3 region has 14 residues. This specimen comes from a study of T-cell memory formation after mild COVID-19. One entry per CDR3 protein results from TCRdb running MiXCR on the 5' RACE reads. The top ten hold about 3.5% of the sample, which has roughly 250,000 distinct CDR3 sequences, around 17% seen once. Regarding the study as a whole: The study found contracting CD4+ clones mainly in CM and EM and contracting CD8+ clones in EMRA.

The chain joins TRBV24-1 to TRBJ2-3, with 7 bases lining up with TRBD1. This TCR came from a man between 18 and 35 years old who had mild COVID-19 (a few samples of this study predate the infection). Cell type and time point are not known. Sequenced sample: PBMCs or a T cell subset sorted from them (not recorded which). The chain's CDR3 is CATSDLRGPDTQYF. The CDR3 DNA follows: TGTGCCACCAGTGATTTGAGGGGGCCCGATACGCAGTATTTT.